The next 16 T cell receptor beta chains were all read from a single sample in a study of cytomegalovirus exposure and HLA in healthy donors. PCR used 60 Vbeta primers and 13 Jbeta primers. Repertoires were generated with immunoSEQ multiplex PCR, while TCRdb's copy carries only in-frame clones and drops some. The sample lists 110,000 to 150,000 clones; more than 65% were seen once. Material: PBMCs. Receptors originate from a woman aged 25 to 39 in good health and CMV-seronegative.

The table lists this clone with a few counts. At one boundary the junction diverges from the germline segment, which might be a read error. The genes are TRBV7-2 and TRBJ1-2, with a weak D call TRBD1 (6 bases). The CDR3 runs 15 residues. Germline CDR1 SGHTA, CDR2 FQGNSA. The CDR3 DNA reads TGTGCCAGCAGCCTAGCTACAGGGAGCAACTATGGCTACACCTTC. As protein: CASSLATGSNYGYTF.

This chain joins TRBV28 and TRBJ2-7; D gene ambiguous. Germline V gives CDR1 MDHEN, CDR2 SYDVKM. This CDR3 comprises 13 residues. The V end lost 5 bases, the J end lost 6 bases, and 14 bases lay between the germline ends. The CDR3 DNA reads TGTGCCAGCAGTGCATTTACGATGGGCGAGCAGTACGTC. The encoded protein is CASSAFTMGEQYV.

This sequence joins TRBV6-5 and TRBJ1-5, with TRBD1 as a possible D gene (6 bases). The CDR3 contains 13 residues. Trimming removed 2 bases at V and 7 bases at J, with 9 bases between. The germline CDR1 and CDR2 sequences are MNHEY and SVGAGI. The CDR3 is CASSYGGAQPQHF. In nucleotides, the CDR3 is TGTGCCAGCAGTTACGGGGGCGCGCAGCCCCAGCATTTT.

The chain joins TRBV7-3 to TRBJ2-2; 9 nucleotides line up with TRBD2. This CDR3 contains 17 residues. Germline CDR1 is SGHTA and CDR2 is FQGTGA. With V trimmed by 2 bases and J by 3 bases, 7 bases remained unmatched. The CDR3 nucleotides are TGTGCCAGCAGCTTACGAAGACTAGCGGATGACACCGGGGAGCTGTTTTTT. Amino acid sequence: CASSLRRLADDTGELFF.

In regard to this clone: Different DNA sequences within this sample yield the same CDR3. This chain joins TRBV7-3 and TRBJ2-5; weak D call: TRBD1 (6 bases). CDR1 is SGHTA, CDR2 FQGTGA, per germline. V lost 0 bases and J lost 4, with 15 bases in between. The CDR3 sequence is 16 residues long. CDR3 DNA sequence: TGTGCCAGCAGCTTAACCCACACAGGGCGCGGAGAGACCCAGTACTTC. This translates into CASSLTHTGRGETQYF.

The chain employs TRBV6-5 and TRBJ1-6, with 7 nucleotides matching TRBD1. CDR3 length equals 15 residues. V dropped 7 bases and J dropped 3; count of bases not matched to a gene: 6. CDR1 and CDR2 (germline): MNHEY, SVGAGI. The CDR3 sequence is CASTTTGDYNSPLHF. The CDR3, as DNA: TGTGCCAGCACCACAACAGGGGACTATAATTCACCCCTCCACTTT.

The genes are TRBV4-1 and TRBJ1-1, with a possible D match to TRBD1 (5 bases). Germline lookup yields CDR1 MGHRA and CDR2 YSYEKL. The CDR3 runs 14 residues. V gave up 2 bases and J gave up 0 bases, with 7 bases separating them. This CDR3 is CASSQQGLNTEAFF. In DNA form, the CDR3 reads TGCGCCAGCAGCCAACAGGGTTTGAACACTGAAGCTTTCTTT.

The genes are TRBV28 and TRBJ2-5; a possible D gene is TRBD2 (5 bases). Germline CDR1 MDHEN, CDR2 SYDVKM. Trimming stripped 4 bases from V and 1 base from J, with 13 bases between. The CDR3 spans 15 residues. CDR3 sequence reads: CASSSPVGSQETQYF. CDR3 DNA sequence: TGTGCCAGCAGTTCACCCGTGGGGAGCCAAGAGACCCAGTACTTC.

The J gene is TRBJ1-5, the V gene TRBV5-4; TRBD1 agrees at 9 bases. V lost 4 bases to trimming and J lost 7 bases; unmatched junction nucleotides: 9. The CDR3 consists of 15 residues. Germline-derived CDR1 and CDR2 are SGHNT and YYREEE (reference sequence). CDR3 sequence reads: CASSLDRGLAQPQHF. The CDR3 DNA sequence: TGTGCCAGCAGCCTGGACAGGGGCCTTGCACAGCCCCAGCATTTT.

V is TRBV28 and J is TRBJ1-6; 7 nucleotides align to TRBD1. Germline loops: CDR1 MDHEN, CDR2 SYDVKM. The CDR3 covers 17 residues. The ends lost 5 bases at V and 0 bases at J; junction bases unmatched: 7. As DNA, the CDR3 is TGTGCCAGCAGTACCTCGACAGGGAGCTCCTATAATTCACCCCTCCACTTT. It yields the protein CASSTSTGSSYNSPLHF.

As for this clone: The same CDR3 is also encoded by other DNA sequences in this sample. The rearrangement joins TRBV7-2 to TRBJ1-6, with unresolved D. Trimming took off 5 bases at V and 10 bases at J, with 15 bases between the two ends. The CDR3 length is 14 residues. Germline V CDR1 and CDR2: SGHTA, FQGNSA. The CDR3 region is CASSRGHPGSPLHF. The CDR3 DNA follows: TGTGCCAGCAGCCGAGGTCACCCGGGGTCACCCCTCCACTTT.

The rearrangement links TRBV6-6 to TRBJ1-2, with D uncertain. Trimming removed 2 bases from V and 1 base from J, with 8 bases in between. The germline V gene has CDR1 MNHNY and CDR2 SVGAGI (reference sequence). This CDR3 contains 14 residues. The CDR3 nucleotides are TGTGCCAGCAGTTACGTTGGGCGTAACTATGGCTACACCTTC. It codes for CASSYVGRNYGYTF.

This chain uses TRBV28 with TRBJ2-4; TRBD1 agrees at 8 bases. Losses at the gene ends were 4 bases for V and 7 bases for J; bases not matched to a gene: 3. CDR1 is MDHEN, CDR2 SYDVKM, per germline. The CDR3 length is 13 residues. The CDR3 nucleotides are TGTGCCAGCAGTTCCCAGGGGGCGAACATTCAGTACTTC. It is translated as CASSSQGANIQYF.

The chain combines TRBV7-2 with TRBJ2-1, with 10 nucleotides matching TRBD2. Germline loops: CDR1 SGHTA, CDR2 FQGNSA. J lost 4 bases, V lost 6 bases, and 12 bases had no gene match. This CDR3 is 17 amino acids long. CDR3 amino acids: CASRPRAGGHPYNEQFF. CDR3 sequence (DNA): TGTGCCAGCAGGCCCCGAGCGGGGGGGCATCCATACAATGAGCAGTTCTTC.

The chain has TRBV7-3 and TRBJ1-4; D is undetermined. The length of the CDR3 is 13 residues. CDR1 is SGHTA and CDR2 is FQGTGA in the germline V gene. V was cut by 3 bases and J by 5 bases, with 7 bases left in between. The chain's CDR3 is CASSLGRNEKLFF. CDR3 nucleotides: TGTGCCAGCAGCTTGGGCAGAAATGAAAAACTGTTTTTT.

This chain uses TRBV9 with TRBJ2-1, with D possibly TRBD2 on 7 matching bases. The germline V and J ends were trimmed by 3 bases and 1 base, with 20 bases remaining between them. Looked up from germline, CDR1 is SGDLS and CDR2 is YYNGEE. The CDR3 has 18 residues. The CDR3: CASSARTGGAPSYNEQFF. CDR3 nucleotides: TGTGCCAGCAGCGCCCGTACGGGGGGCGCTCCTTCCTACAATGAGCAGTTCTTC. Filled out from reference TRBV9 and TRBJ2-1, the complete variable domain reads DSGVTQTPKHLITATGQRVTLRCSPRSGDLSVYWYQQSLDQGLQFLIQYYNGEERAKGNILERFSAQQFPDLHSELNLSSLELGDSALYFCASSARTGGAPSYNEQFFGPGTRLTVL.